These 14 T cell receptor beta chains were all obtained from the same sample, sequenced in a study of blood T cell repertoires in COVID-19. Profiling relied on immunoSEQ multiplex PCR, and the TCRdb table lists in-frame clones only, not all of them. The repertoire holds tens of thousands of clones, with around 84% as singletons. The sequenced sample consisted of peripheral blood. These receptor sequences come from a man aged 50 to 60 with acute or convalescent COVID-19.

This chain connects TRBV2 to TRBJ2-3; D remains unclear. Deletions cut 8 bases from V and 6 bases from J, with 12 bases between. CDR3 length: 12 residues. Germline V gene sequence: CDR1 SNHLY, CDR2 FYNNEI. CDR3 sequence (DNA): TGTGCCAGCGCCGACTGGCATGATACGCAGTATTTT. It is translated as CASADWHDTQYF.

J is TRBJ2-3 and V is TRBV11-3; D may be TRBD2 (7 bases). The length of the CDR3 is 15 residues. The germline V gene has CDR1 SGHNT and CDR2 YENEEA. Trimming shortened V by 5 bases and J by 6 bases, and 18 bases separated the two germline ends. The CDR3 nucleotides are TGTGCCAGCAGCCTAGGGGGGGACCCGAGTGATACGCAGTATTTT. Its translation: CASSLGGDPSDTQYF.

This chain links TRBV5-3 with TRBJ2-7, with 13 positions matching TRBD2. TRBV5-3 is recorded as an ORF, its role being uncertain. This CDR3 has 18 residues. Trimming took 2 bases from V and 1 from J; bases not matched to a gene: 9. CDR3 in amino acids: CARSLGGLAGDPSYEQYF. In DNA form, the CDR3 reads TGTGCCAGAAGCTTAGGAGGACTAGCGGGAGACCCATCCTACGAGCAGTACTTC.

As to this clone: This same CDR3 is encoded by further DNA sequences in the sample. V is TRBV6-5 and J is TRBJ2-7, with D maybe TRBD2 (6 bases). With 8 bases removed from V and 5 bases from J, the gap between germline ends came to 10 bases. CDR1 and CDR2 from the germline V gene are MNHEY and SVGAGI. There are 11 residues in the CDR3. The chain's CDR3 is CASGPGDEQYF. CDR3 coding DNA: TGTGCCAGCGGCCCGGGAGACGAGCAGTACTTC.

Here the CDR3 reads CASSPLEAGGSAGELFF. The CDR3 DNA sequence: TGTGCCAGCTCACCACTAGAAGCGGGAGGGAGCGCCGGGGAGCTGTTTTTT. The rearrangement joins TRBV18 to TRBJ2-2; 10 bases map to TRBD2. V dropped 1 base and J dropped 6; count of bases not matched to a gene: 8. From germline, CDR1 is KGHSH and CDR2 LQKENI. CDR3 length: 17 residues.

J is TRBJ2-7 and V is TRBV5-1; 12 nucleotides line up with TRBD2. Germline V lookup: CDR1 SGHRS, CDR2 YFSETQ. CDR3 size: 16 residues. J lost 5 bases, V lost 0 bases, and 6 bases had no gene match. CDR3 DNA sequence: TGCGCCAGCAGCTTGGAAATCACTAGCGGGAGGAACGAGCAGTACTTC. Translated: CASSLEITSGRNEQYF.

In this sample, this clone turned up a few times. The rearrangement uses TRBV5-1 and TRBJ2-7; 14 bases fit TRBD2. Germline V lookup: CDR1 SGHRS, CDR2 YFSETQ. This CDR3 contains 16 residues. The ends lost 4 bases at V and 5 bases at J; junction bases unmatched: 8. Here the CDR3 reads CASSESGTSGRDEQYF. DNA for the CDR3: TGCGCCAGCAGCGAATCCGGGACTAGCGGGAGAGACGAGCAGTACTTC.

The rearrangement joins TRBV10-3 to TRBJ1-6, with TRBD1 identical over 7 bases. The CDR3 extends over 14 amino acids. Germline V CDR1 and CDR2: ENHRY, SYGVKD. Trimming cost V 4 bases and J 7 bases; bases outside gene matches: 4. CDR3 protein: CAISGGQSNSPLHF. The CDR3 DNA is TGTGCCATCAGTGGGGGACAGTCGAATTCACCCCTCCACTTT.

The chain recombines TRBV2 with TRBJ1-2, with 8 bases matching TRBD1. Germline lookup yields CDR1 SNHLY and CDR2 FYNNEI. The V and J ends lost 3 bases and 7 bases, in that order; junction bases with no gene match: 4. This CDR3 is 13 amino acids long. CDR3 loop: CASSEQGAGGYTF. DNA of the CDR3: TGTGCCAGCAGTGAGCAGGGGGCGGGTGGCTACACCTTC.

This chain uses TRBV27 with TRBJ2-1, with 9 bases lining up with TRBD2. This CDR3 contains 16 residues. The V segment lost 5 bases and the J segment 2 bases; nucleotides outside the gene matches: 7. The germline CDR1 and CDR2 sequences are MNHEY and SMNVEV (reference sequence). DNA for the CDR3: TGTGCCAGCAGTCCCCGCCCTAGCGGGACCTACAATGAGCAGTTCTTC. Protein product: CASSPRPSGTYNEQFF.

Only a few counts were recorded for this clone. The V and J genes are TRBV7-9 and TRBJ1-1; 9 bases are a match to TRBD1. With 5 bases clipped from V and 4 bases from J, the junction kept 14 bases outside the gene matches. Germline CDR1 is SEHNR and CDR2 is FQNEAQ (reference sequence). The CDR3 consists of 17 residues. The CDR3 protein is CASSPFSGQGVSTEAFF. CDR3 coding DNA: TGTGCCAGCAGCCCCTTCTCGGGACAGGGTGTCAGCACTGAAGCTTTCTTT.

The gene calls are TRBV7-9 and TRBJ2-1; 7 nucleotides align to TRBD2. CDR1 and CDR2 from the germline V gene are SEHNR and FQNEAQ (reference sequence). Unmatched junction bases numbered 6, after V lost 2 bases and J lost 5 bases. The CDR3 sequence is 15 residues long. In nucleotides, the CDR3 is TGTGCCAGCAGCTTATTAGTCAGCGGGAACAATGAGCAGTTCTTC. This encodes CASSLLVSGNNEQFF.

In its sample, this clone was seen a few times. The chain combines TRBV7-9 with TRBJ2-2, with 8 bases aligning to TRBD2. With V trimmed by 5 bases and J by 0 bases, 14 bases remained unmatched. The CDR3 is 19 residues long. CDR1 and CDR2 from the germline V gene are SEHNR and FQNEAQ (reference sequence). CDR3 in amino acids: CASSPQARLAGTNTGELFF. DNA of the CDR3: TGTGCCAGCAGCCCCCAGGCCCGGCTAGCGGGTACGAACACCGGGGAGCTGTTTTTT.

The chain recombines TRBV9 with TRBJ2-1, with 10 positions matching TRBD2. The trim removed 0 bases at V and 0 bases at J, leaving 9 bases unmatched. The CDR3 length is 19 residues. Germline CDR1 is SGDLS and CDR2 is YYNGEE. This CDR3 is CASSVEGSAGGSSYNEQFF. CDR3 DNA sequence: TGTGCCAGCAGCGTAGAGGGCTCAGCGGGAGGGAGCTCCTACAATGAGCAGTTCTTC. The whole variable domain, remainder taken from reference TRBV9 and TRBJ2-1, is DSGVTQTPKHLITATGQRVTLRCSPRSGDLSVYWYQQSLDQGLQFLIQYYNGEERAKGNILERFSAQQFPDLHSELNLSSLELGDSALYFCASSVEGSAGGSSYNEQFFGPGTRLTVL.